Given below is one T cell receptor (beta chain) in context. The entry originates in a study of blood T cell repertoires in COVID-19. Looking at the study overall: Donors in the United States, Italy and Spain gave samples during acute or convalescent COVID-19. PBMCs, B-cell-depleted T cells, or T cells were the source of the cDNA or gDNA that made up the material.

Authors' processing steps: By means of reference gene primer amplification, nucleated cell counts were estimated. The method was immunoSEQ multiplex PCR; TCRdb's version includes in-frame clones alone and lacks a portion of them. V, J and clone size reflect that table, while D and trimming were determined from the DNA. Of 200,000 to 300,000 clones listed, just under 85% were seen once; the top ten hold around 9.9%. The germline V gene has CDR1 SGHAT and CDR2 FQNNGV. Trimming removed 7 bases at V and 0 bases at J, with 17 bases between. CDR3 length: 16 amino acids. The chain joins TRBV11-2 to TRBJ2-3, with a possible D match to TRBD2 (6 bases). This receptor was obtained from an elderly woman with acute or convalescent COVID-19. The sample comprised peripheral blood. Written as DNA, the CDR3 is TGTGCCAGCACCGAGGGGAGGAAAACTAGCACAGATACGCAGTATTTT. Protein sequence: CASTEGRKTSTDTQYF.